The clone carrying this T cell receptor (beta chain) has just a few counts. Antigen specificity is unknown. The sample comes from a study of T cells in localized non-small cell lung cancer. Study-wide findings and caveats: Heterogeneity cannot be ruled out, as sequencing used one tumor region only. Appearing in adjacent lung were a median roughly 60 of the top 100 tumor clones.

V lost 1 base to trimming and J lost 5 bases; unmatched junction nucleotides: 4. This CDR3 spans 15 amino acids. Looked up from germline, CDR1 is SGHNT and CDR2 is YENEEA. This table comes from immunoSEQ multiplex PCR, and its TCRdb copy is limited to in-frame clones, with some not included. The table lists about 6,000 clones, less than 45% of them singletons. This TCR was sampled from a woman aged 35 to 69 with stage II squamous cell lung carcinoma. This chain connects TRBV11-3 to TRBJ2-1, with 8 bases fitting TRBD2. The sequences come from lung tumor tissue, collected before any cancer treatment. CDR3 in DNA: TGTGCCAGCAGCTTAGTTAGCGGGGTTCACAATGAGCAGTTCTTC. This translates into CASSLVSGVHNEQFF. The variable domain in full, with the rest retrieved from reference TRBV11-3 and TRBJ2-1, is EAGVVQSPRYKIIEKKQPVAFWCNPISGHNTLYWYLQNLGQGPELLIRYENEEAVDDSQLPKDRFSAERLKGVDSTLKIQPAELGDSAVYLCASSLVSGVHNEQFFGPGTRLTVL.